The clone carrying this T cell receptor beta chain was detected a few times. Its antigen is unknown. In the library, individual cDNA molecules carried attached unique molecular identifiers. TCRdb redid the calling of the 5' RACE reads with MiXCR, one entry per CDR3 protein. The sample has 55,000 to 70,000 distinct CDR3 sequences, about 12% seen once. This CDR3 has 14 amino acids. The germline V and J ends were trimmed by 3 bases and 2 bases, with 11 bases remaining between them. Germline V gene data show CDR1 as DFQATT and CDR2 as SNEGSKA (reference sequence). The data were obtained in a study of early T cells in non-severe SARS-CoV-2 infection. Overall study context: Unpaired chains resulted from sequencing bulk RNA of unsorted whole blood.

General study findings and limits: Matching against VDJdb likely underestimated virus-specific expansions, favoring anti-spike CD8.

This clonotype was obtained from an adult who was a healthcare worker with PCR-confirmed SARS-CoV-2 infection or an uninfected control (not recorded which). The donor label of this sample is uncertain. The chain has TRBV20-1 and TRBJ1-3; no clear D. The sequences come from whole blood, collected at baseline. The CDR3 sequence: CSASVGSPGNTIYF. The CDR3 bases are TGCAGTGCTAGTGTCGGTTCCCCTGGAAACACCATATATTTT.